Presented here are 27 T cell receptor beta chains from one specimen sequenced in a study of shared clonotypes between healthy human individuals. Using immunoSEQ multiplex PCR, the repertoire was profiled, and TCRdb retains in-frame clones only, with some absent. The data hold about 1.1 million clones, with 60% to 80% observed a single time. The sample consisted of memory CD4+ T cells from PBMCs. Subset of the sample: CD45RA-negative fraction. The receptors derive from a man between 18 and 29 years old in good health. Some clones in this sample may be carry-over from other donors' samples.

This chain joins TRBV5-4 and TRBJ1-1; 7 bases line up with TRBD1. Germline V gives CDR1 SGHNT, CDR2 YYREEE (reference sequence). The J segment lost 0 bases and the V segment lost 9 bases, leaving 14 bases of the junction unmatched. The CDR3 runs to 16 residues. The CDR3 bases are TGTGCCAACCCCCCGGGACAGAGCTCCATGAACACTGAAGCTTTCTTT. This codes for CANPPGQSSMNTEAFF.

The table lists this clone with a count of one. The rearrangement joins TRBV19 to TRBJ1-2; D unresolved. CDR1 LNHDA and CDR2 SQIVND come from the germline V gene (reference sequence). This CDR3 spans 14 amino acids. The V gene lost 0 bases and the J gene lost 3 bases, with 8 bases spanning the gap. The CDR3 nucleotides read TGTGCCAGTAGTATAGATCCGGCGTACTATGGCTACACCTTC. This codes for CASSIDPAYYGYTF.

The V and J genes are TRBV28 and TRBJ2-1, with D uncertain. The V end was cut by 2 bases, the J end by 10 bases, with 9 bases between. Looked up from germline, CDR1 is MDHEN and CDR2 is SYDVKM. This CDR3 region has 12 residues. CDR3 in DNA: TGTGCCAGCAGTTTAGGAGTAAGCGAGCAGTTCTTC. The encoded protein is CASSLGVSEQFF.

The chain links TRBV7-8 to TRBJ2-3; TRBD2 agrees at 9 bases. The CDR3 length is 17 residues. V was pared by 0 bases and J by 9 bases, with 13 bases of the junction left unmatched. Germline CDR1 SGHVS, CDR2 FQNEAQ. This chain's CDR3 is CASSLALGGRAGRTQYF. DNA of the CDR3: TGTGCCAGCAGCTTAGCGCTGGGCGGGAGGGCCGGCAGAACGCAGTATTTT.

The rearrangement uses TRBV7-9 and TRBJ2-5; 7 bases are shared with TRBD2. The DNA matches TRBJ2-7 better at its end, which makes the J call doubtful. Germline V gives CDR1 SEHNR, CDR2 FQNEAQ (reference sequence). The CDR3 extends over 15 amino acids. As DNA, the CDR3 is TGTGCCAGCAGCTTAGGCGGGGGATCGTTCGGCGAGCAGTACTTC. Protein sequence: CASSLGGGSFGEQYF.

This chain joins TRBV6-1 and TRBJ1-2; D might be TRBD1 (5 bases). The length of the CDR3 is 14 residues. Per germline, CDR1 MNHNS and CDR2 SASEGT. Deletions cut 3 bases from V and 4 bases from J, with 12 bases between. The DNA of the CDR3 is TGTGCCAGCAGTGAGGGGGGGATTGGCTATGGCTACACCTTC. This gives the protein CASSEGGIGYGYTF.

This chain links TRBV7-3 with TRBJ2-1, with D unclear. The germline V gene encodes CDR1 SGHTA and CDR2 FQGTGA. V shed 5 bases and J shed 3 bases, with 8 bases lying between them. This CDR3 region has 13 residues. The CDR3 DNA follows: TGTGCCAGCAGCCCCTCCAGCTACAATGAGCAGTTCTTC. Residues: CASSPSSYNEQFF.

As to this clone: This may be a read error, as it is one base from a much larger clone. This sample also contains other DNA sequences that code for the same CDR3. The chain joins TRBV6-6 to TRBJ1-1; unclear D gene. V lost 0 bases, J lost 4 bases, and 6 bases lay in between. Germline lookup yields CDR1 MNHNY and CDR2 SVGAGI (reference sequence). The CDR3 has 13 amino acids. DNA of the CDR3: TGTGCCAGCAGTTACTCTATAAGCACTGAAGCTTTCTTT. Its translation: CASSYSISTEAFF.

This clone was recorded only once. The rearrangement uses TRBV2 and TRBJ2-3; D remains unclear. The germline V and J ends were trimmed by 4 bases and 3 bases, with 11 bases remaining between them. Germline V gene lookup returns CDR1 SNHLY and CDR2 FYNNEI. The CDR3 runs to 14 residues. CDR3 DNA: TGTGCCAGCAGTGTGGAACTGGAGACAGATACGCAGTATTTT. It translates to CASSVELETDTQYF. Complete variable domain (other parts from reference TRBV2 and TRBJ2-3): EPEVTQTPSHQVTQMGQEVILRCVPISNHLYFYWYRQILGQKVEFLVSFYNNEISEKSEIFDDQFSVERPDGSNFTLKIRSTKLEDSAMYFCASSVELETDTQYFGPGTRLTVL.

V usage is TRBV6-6 and J usage is TRBJ2-5; TRBD2 matches 8 bases. Germline CDR1 MNHNY, CDR2 SVGAGI (reference sequence). The ends lost 10 bases at V and 4 bases at J; junction bases unmatched: 11. The CDR3 consists of 14 residues. Here the CDR3 DNA reads TGTGCCACGCACGCTAACGGGGGGGGAGAGACCCAGTACTTC. The encoded protein is CATHANGGGETQYF.

The chain recombines TRBV5-6 with TRBJ1-3; D remains unclear. The CDR3 loop spans 13 amino acids. CDR1 and CDR2 from the germline V gene are SGHDT and YYEEEE. V shed 2 bases and J shed 0 bases, with 3 bases lying between them. The CDR3 is CASSFSSGNTIYF. Written as DNA, the CDR3 is TGTGCCAGCAGCTTCTCCTCTGGAAACACCATATATTTT.

This chain connects TRBV9 to TRBJ2-3; TRBD2 agrees at 8 bases. The V segment lost 5 bases and the J segment 4 bases; nucleotides outside the gene matches: 9. Germline loops: CDR1 SGDLS, CDR2 YYNGEE. The CDR3 is 15 residues long. CDR3 sequence (DNA): TGTGCCAGCAGAGCCCCGGGACTAGAGGCAGATACGCAGTATTTT. This sequence encodes CASRAPGLEADTQYF.

This rearrangement joins TRBV28 to TRBJ2-7; D is perhaps TRBD1 (6 bases). The CDR3 spans 14 residues. Germline CDR1 is MDHEN and CDR2 is SYDVKM. Trimming took 8 bases from V and 6 from J, leaving 20 bases between them. The CDR3 DNA sequence: TGTGCCAGCGTATACGGGACAACCAAGGGCGAGCAGTACTTC. It specifies CASVYGTTKGEQYF.

V is TRBV28 and J is TRBJ2-3, with 9 bases fitting TRBD2. The CDR3 has 11 amino acids. The germline CDR1 and CDR2 sequences are MDHEN and SYDVKM. CDR3 sequence (DNA): TGTATAGCGGGGGACACAGATACGCAGTATTTT. Residues: CIAGDTDTQYF.

The V call is TRBV28, the J call TRBJ1-4, with D hard to call. V was cut by 6 bases and J by 4 bases, with 9 bases left in between. Germline assignment: CDR1 MDHEN and CDR2 SYDVKM. The CDR3 length is 13 residues. In nucleotides, the CDR3 is TGTGCCAGCAGCCCTCCGCTTAATGAAAAACTGTTTTTT. Translated, it gives CASSPPLNEKLFF.

This clone was counted only a few times. This chain uses TRBV27 with TRBJ2-3; D not resolved. Between the trimmed V and J ends, which lost 7 bases and 3 bases, there was a span of 11 bases. The CDR3 sequence is 13 residues long. The germline V gene has CDR1 MNHEY and CDR2 SMNVEV (reference sequence). The CDR3 loop reads CASTKTSTDTQYF. The DNA of the CDR3 is TGTGCCAGCACCAAGACAAGTACAGATACGCAGTATTTT.

The V gene is TRBV6-6, the J gene TRBJ2-1; 10 positions agree with TRBD2. The germline V gene encodes CDR1 MNHNY and CDR2 SVGAGI (reference sequence). Losses at the gene ends were 7 bases for V and 10 bases for J; bases not matched to a gene: 4. This CDR3 is built from 12 residues. The CDR3 reads CASTRLAGEQFF. The CDR3, as DNA: TGTGCCAGCACCCGACTAGCGGGCGAGCAGTTCTTC.

The chain joins TRBV10-3 to TRBJ1-1; D is unclear. The germline CDR1 and CDR2 sequences are ENHRY and SYGVKD. V was pared by 0 bases and J by 1 base, with 9 bases between. The CDR3 runs to 15 residues. In DNA form, the CDR3 reads TGTGCCATCAGTGAGTCCCCAGGTACGAACACTGAAGCTTTCTTT. Protein sequence: CAISESPGTNTEAFF.

This chain links TRBV7-9 with TRBJ1-4, with a possible D match to TRBD1 (5 bases). V dropped 2 bases and J dropped 3 bases, with 10 bases sitting between them. Germline lookup yields CDR1 SEHNR and CDR2 FQNEAQ (reference sequence). The CDR3 extends over 15 amino acids. Written as DNA, the CDR3 is TGTGCCAGCAGCTTAACTGCAGGGTCTAATGAAAAACTGTTTTTT. Its protein is CASSLTAGSNEKLFF.

This sequence joins TRBV11-2 and TRBJ1-5, with D maybe TRBD1 (5 bases). This CDR3 contains 15 residues. V dropped 5 bases and J dropped 3 bases, with 14 bases sitting between them. Germline V gives CDR1 SGHAT, CDR2 FQNNGV. CDR3 sequence (DNA): TGTGCCAGCAGCCAGGGAGCTGAGGCCAATCAGCCCCAGCATTTT. Protein product: CASSQGAEANQPQHF.

With respect to this clone: Other DNA sequences in the same sample also yield this CDR3. V gene TRBV5-1 combines with J gene TRBJ2-3, with 8 bases that match TRBD1. This CDR3 region has 14 residues. Germline-derived CDR1 and CDR2 are SGHRS and YFSETQ. Trimming at V came to 4 bases and at J to 1 base, leaving 2 bases not matched to a gene. The CDR3 DNA follows: TGCGCCAGCAGCGAGGGACAGGGCACAGATACGCAGTATTTT. It specifies CASSEGQGTDTQYF.

This clone appeared a few times. The CDR3 reads CASSALGGTNVLTF. In DNA, the CDR3 is TGTGCCAGCAGCGCCCTAGGGGGGACCAACGTCCTGACTTTC. The chain uses TRBV9 and TRBJ2-6; D may correspond to TRBD1 or TRBD2 (6 bases each). In germline, CDR1 is SGDLS, CDR2 YYNGEE. CDR3 length equals 14 residues. With 3 bases removed from V and 8 bases from J, the gap between germline ends came to 12 bases.

V gene TRBV6-6 combines with J gene TRBJ1-1, with no clear D. Germline lookup yields CDR1 MNHNY and CDR2 SVGAGI (reference sequence). V was shortened by 9 bases and J by 0 bases, with 11 bases between the two germline ends. The CDR3 has 13 amino acids. CDR3 coding DNA: TGTGCCAGTTCCCCGGGCGTGAACACTGAAGCTTTCTTT. Translating it yields CASSPGVNTEAFF.

This clone has just a few counts. V and J are TRBV28 and TRBJ2-6; D gene unclear. Germline CDR1 and CDR2: MDHEN and SYDVKM. V was cut by 6 bases and J by 0 bases, with 9 bases left in between. The CDR3 spans 15 residues. CDR3 bases: TGTGCCAGCAGGTCCGGCGTCTCTGGGGCCAACGTCCTGACTTTC. Translating it yields CASRSGVSGANVLTF.

The chain joins TRBV28 to TRBJ1-3, with D hard to call. The germline V and J ends were trimmed by 5 bases and 4 bases, with 9 bases remaining between them. Per germline, CDR1 MDHEN and CDR2 SYDVKM. The CDR3 is made up of 13 amino acids. The CDR3 coding sequence is TGTGCCAGCAGTCCCACACTAGGAAACACCATATATTTT. It encodes CASSPTLGNTIYF.

This sequence joins TRBV5-1 and TRBJ2-7, with 9 bases matching TRBD2. Germline CDR1 reads SGHRS; CDR2 reads YFSETQ. The CDR3 is made up of 15 amino acids. V dropped 0 bases and J dropped 1; count of bases not matched to a gene: 2. In nucleotides, the CDR3 is TGCGCCAGCAGCTTGGGACTAGCGGTTTCCTACGAGCAGTACTTC. Protein product: CASSLGLAVSYEQYF. Full variable domain (missing parts from reference TRBV5-1 and TRBJ2-7): KAGVTQTPRYLIKTRGQQVTLSCSPISGHRSVSWYQQTPGQGLQFLFEYFSETQRNKGNFPGRFSGRQFSNSRSEMNVSTLELGDSALYLCASSLGLAVSYEQYFGPGTRLTVT.

A word on this clone: In the same sample, other DNA sequences code for this CDR3. V and J are TRBV5-1 and TRBJ2-5; no reliable D call. V shed 0 bases and J shed 1 base, with 4 bases lying between them. The CDR3 is made up of 13 amino acids. Per the germline V gene, CDR1 is SGHRS and CDR2 is YFSETQ. The CDR3 DNA is TGCGCCAGCAGCTTGGCACCCCAAGAGACCCAGTACTTC. Encoded protein: CASSLAPQETQYF.